This T cell receptor (beta chain) stems from a study of radiotherapy plus CTLA-4 blockade in lung cancer. Across the study: Among patients, under 20% showed objective responses, and approximately 30% had disease control.

It was focal radiation plus CTLA-4 blockade with ipilimumab that patients with chemo-refractory metastatic non-small-cell lung cancer received. The study's findings and limits: Blood TCR clones of tumor origin expanded after radiotherapy plus ipilimumab. Early blood T cell clone changes and increased post-radiation serum interferon-beta were reportedly the strongest response predictors.

After removal of 1 base from V and 0 bases from J, the junction contained 4 bases not matched to a gene. CDR1 is LGHNA and CDR2 is YNFKEQ in the germline V gene. This CDR3 spans 18 amino acids. Assay used: immunoSEQ multiplex PCR; TCRdb lists only in-frame clones, some missing. The data show roughly 59,000 clones, 65% to 80% seen once. On this clone: Its antigen is still unknown.

The sequence was obtained from a human donor with non-small cell lung cancer whose response to radiotherapy plus ipilimumab could not be evaluated. This chain connects TRBV4-2 to TRBJ1-5; 12 bases match TRBD1. The sequenced sample was peripheral blood, obtained from a patient treated with radiotherapy plus ipilimumab. The CDR3 DNA is TGTGCCAGCAGCCAAGCCGGGACAGGGGGCATTAGCAATCAGCCCCAGCATTTT. Its translation: CASSQAGTGGISNQPQHF.